The present T cell receptor (beta chain) was sequenced within a study of Ad26.COV2.S vaccination and SARS-CoV-2 variants. This CDR3 is built from 15 residues. Looked up from germline, CDR1 is SGHDN and CDR2 is FVKESK. Trimming pared 4 bases from V and 2 bases from J, leaving 14 bases between. The assay was immunoSEQ multiplex PCR, and TCRdb's table has in-frame clones only and misses some. The data hold 300,000 to 400,000 clones, with around 81% observed a single time. Treatment of the sample: about 20 received Ad26.COV2.S at low or high dose, single or two shots; 5 received placebo; per-sample allocation not given. On day 63 after the first injection, vaccine and placebo recipients gave samples.

The source was peripheral blood, collected in a trial of Ad26.COV2.S vaccine versus placebo. The rearrangement joins TRBV14 to TRBJ1-2; TRBD1 is a possible D gene (5 bases). This receptor was taken from a person between 18 and 65 years old who received the Ad26.COV2.S COVID-19 vaccine or a placebo. CDR3 DNA sequence: TGTGCCAGCAGCCGGGGGTATGCAGAGAACTATGGCTACACCTTC. Its translation is CASSRGYAENYGYTF. The full variable domain, completed using reference TRBV14 and TRBJ1-2, is EAGVTQFPSHSVIEKGQTVTLRCDPISGHDNLYWYRRVMGKEIKFLLHFVKESKQDESGMPNNRFLAERTGGTYSTLKVQPAELEDSGVYFCASSRGYAENYGYTFGSGTRLTVV.